Included here is one T cell receptor (beta chain) sequence, with context. Its antigen is currently unknown. This record belongs to a study of TIL therapy for anti-PD-1-resistant metastatic lung cancer. The time point here: pre-treatment sample, taken before nivolumab and TIL therapy. J was trimmed by 9 bases and V by 1 base; bases with no gene match: 7. The CDR3 has 15 amino acids. The germline CDR1 and CDR2 sequences are SEHNR and FQNEAQ (reference sequence). The libraries were made with immunoSEQ v3. Each library reached some 2 million read pairs, or about 5-6.5 million at deep level. Method: immunoSEQ multiplex PCR; TCRdb's copy keeps in-frame clones and lacks some. The sample contains tens of thousands of clones, roughly 69% of which appear only once. Study-wide results and limits: Patients were highly selected, enriched for treatment-naive, never-smoker and oncogene-addicted cases.

The clonotype comes from a woman aged 25-80 years with non-small cell lung cancer. The sample here was blood, taken at baseline. This chain joins TRBV7-9 and TRBJ2-1; 9 bases map to TRBD2. The CDR3 DNA follows: TGTGCCAGCAGCTTAGTTAGCGGGAGAATAGGTGAGCAGTTCTTC. It translates to CASSLVSGRIGEQFF.